This entry is about one T cell receptor (beta chain). Sequencing was performed with immunoSEQ multiplex PCR; in TCRdb, only in-frame clones are kept and a portion is missing. The table includes tens of thousands of clones, over 60% detected once. This record belongs to a study of blood T cell repertoires in COVID-19. This CDR3 contains 14 residues. Trimming cost V 5 bases and J 4 bases; bases outside gene matches: 7. CDR1 and CDR2 (germline): MNHEY, SMNVEV (reference sequence). Specimen: peripheral blood. V gene TRBV27 combines with J gene TRBJ1-2; the match to TRBD1 covers 7 bases. This receptor was taken from a woman aged 70-85 years with acute or convalescent COVID-19. The CDR3 nucleotides read TGTGCCAGCAGTGTAACCCGGGACAGCTATGGCTACACCTTC. Translating gives CASSVTRDSYGYTF.